One and the same sample provided the 26 T cell receptor beta chains below, sequenced in a study of cytomegalovirus exposure and HLA in healthy donors. With 60 Vbeta and 13 Jbeta primers, the PCR was carried out. Profiling relied on immunoSEQ multiplex PCR, and the TCRdb table lists in-frame clones only, not all of them. The table includes approximately 160,000 clones, roughly 71% detected once. Sequencing used PBMCs. These receptors all stem from a woman aged 50 to 60 in good health and CMV-seropositive.

This chain links TRBV6-1 with TRBJ1-2; no reliable D call. V shed 6 bases and J shed 4 bases, with 15 bases lying between them. The CDR3 spans 14 residues. Per germline, CDR1 MNHNS and CDR2 SASEGT. The CDR3 sequence is CASRPEGGRYGYTF. CDR3 coding DNA: TGTGCCAGCAGACCTGAAGGTGGGCGCTATGGCTACACCTTC.

This sequence joins TRBV7-9 and TRBJ1-1, with no clear D. The germline gives CDR1 SEHNR, CDR2 FQNEAQ (reference sequence). V lost 5 bases and J lost 5, with 9 bases in between. The CDR3 runs to 12 residues. CDR3 amino acids: CASSTPVTEAFF. Here the CDR3 DNA reads TGTGCCAGCAGCACCCCGGTTACTGAAGCTTTCTTT. Complete variable domain (other parts from reference TRBV7-9 and TRBJ1-1): DTGVSQNPRHKITKRGQNVTFRCDPISEHNRLYWYRQTLGQGPEFLTYFQNEAQLEKSRLLSDRFSAERPKGSFSTLEIQRTEQGDSAMYLCASSTPVTEAFFGQGTRLTVV.

This clone has just a few counts. V is TRBV7-9 and J is TRBJ2-7, with a tentative D call TRBD2 (5 bases). This CDR3 contains 13 residues. V was trimmed by 6 bases and J by 0 bases, leaving 9 bases between them. The germline V gene has CDR1 SEHNR and CDR2 FQNEAQ (reference sequence). CDR3 loop: CASRTGNSYEQYF. CDR3 coding DNA: TGTGCCAGCAGAACCGGGAACTCCTACGAGCAGTACTTC.

This clone was counted a single time. This chain joins TRBV6-5 and TRBJ1-5; D is possibly TRBD1 (5 bases). Trimming removed 5 bases from V and 2 bases from J, with 13 bases in between. The V gene's germline CDR1 is MNHEY and CDR2 SVGAGI. The CDR3 extends over 15 amino acids. The CDR3: CASSTGLGRNQPQHF. CDR3 DNA sequence: TGTGCCAGCAGTACAGGTTTAGGCCGCAATCAGCCCCAGCATTTT.

The chain is built from TRBV10-3 and TRBJ1-1; TRBD1 matches at 7 bases. Germline trimming cut 6 bases from V and 1 base from J; bases unmatched to any gene: 8. Germline V gene lookup returns CDR1 ENHRY and CDR2 SYGVKD. This CDR3 has 15 residues. The CDR3 DNA sequence: TGTGCCATCAGGGAAGTTACAGGGGCGAACACTGAAGCTTTCTTT. Amino acids: CAIREVTGANTEAFF.

V and J are TRBV11-2 and TRBJ2-3, with 12 nucleotides matching TRBD2. Germline-derived CDR1 and CDR2 are SGHAT and FQNNGV. This CDR3 region has 19 residues. The junction had 12 bases not matched to a gene; V was cut back by 3 bases and J by 2 bases. The CDR3 protein is CASSLGLTSGGGYTDTQYF. CDR3 sequence (DNA): TGTGCCAGCAGCTTGGGACTGACTAGCGGGGGAGGATACACAGATACGCAGTATTTT. The entire variable domain, with the rest obtained from reference TRBV11-2 and TRBJ2-3, is as follows: EAGVAQSPRYKIIEKRQSVAFWCNPISGHATLYWYQQILGQGPKLLIQFQNNGVVDDSQLPKDRFSAERLKGVDSTLKIQPAKLEDSAVYLCASSLGLTSGGGYTDTQYFGPGTRLTVL.

V usage is TRBV2 and J usage is TRBJ2-7; TRBD2 agrees at 10 bases. Germline lookup yields CDR1 SNHLY and CDR2 FYNNEI. V shed 0 bases and J 3 bases; nucleotides not matched to a gene: 8. This CDR3 is built from 17 residues. The CDR3 loop is CASSEALQAGGLYEQYF. The CDR3 region has the DNA TGTGCCAGCAGTGAAGCGCTTCAAGCGGGGGGGCTCTACGAGCAGTACTTC.

The V call is TRBV7-6, the J call TRBJ1-1; 7 bases agree with TRBD1. There are 15 residues in the CDR3. Germline CDR1 SGHVS, CDR2 FNYEAQ. The V and J ends lost 5 bases and 6 bases, in that order; junction bases with no gene match: 12. CDR3 region: CASSRQQGFGAEAFF. CDR3 nucleotides: TGTGCCAGCAGCCGTCAACAGGGGTTCGGGGCTGAAGCTTTCTTT.

J is TRBJ2-3 and V is TRBV7-9; TRBD1 matches 9 bases. The CDR3 has 15 residues. Germline V gives CDR1 SEHNR, CDR2 FQNEAQ (reference sequence). Germline trimming cut 3 bases from V and 5 bases from J; bases unmatched to any gene: 6. The CDR3 spells CASSFRTGAKDTQYF. DNA of the CDR3: TGTGCCAGCAGCTTCCGGACAGGGGCAAAAGATACGCAGTATTTT.

This chain links TRBV5-8 with TRBJ1-3, with 7 bases fitting TRBD1. The V and J ends lost 5 bases and 8 bases, in that order; junction bases with no gene match: 7. Germline lookup yields CDR1 SGHTS and CDR2 YDEGEE. This CDR3 contains 13 residues. CDR3 sequence (DNA): TGTGCCAGCAGAATCAAGGGGGCGGACACCATATATTTT. The encoded protein is CASRIKGADTIYF.

The chain is built from TRBV15 and TRBJ1-5, with unresolved D. Trimming pared 1 base from V and 6 bases from J, leaving 13 bases between. The CDR3 consists of 15 residues. CDR1 and CDR2 (germline): LNHNV, YYDKDF (reference sequence). DNA for the CDR3: TGTGCCACCAGCAGAGCCTCGGGGAGCGGTCAGCCCCAGCATTTT. This sequence encodes CATSRASGSGQPQHF.

This clone has just a few counts. The J gene is TRBJ1-2, the V gene TRBV6-1; possible D gene TRBD1, 5 bases. The CDR3 contains 13 residues. V lost 4 bases, J lost 4 bases, and 10 bases lay in between. In germline, CDR1 is MNHNS, CDR2 SASEGT. The CDR3 coding sequence is TGTGCCAGCAGTGCGGAGGGGAGCTATGGCTACACCTTC. This translates into CASSAEGSYGYTF.

The V call is TRBV5-6, the J call TRBJ1-5, with D tentatively TRBD1 (5 bases). In germline, CDR1 is SGHDT, CDR2 YYEEEE. V was trimmed by 1 base and J by 0 bases, leaving 8 bases between them. This CDR3 comprises 15 residues. CDR3: CASSLWGVSNQPQHF. As DNA, the CDR3 is TGTGCCAGCAGCTTGTGGGGGGTTAGCAATCAGCCCCAGCATTTT.

The genes are TRBV10-2 and TRBJ1-5; no firm D call. V lost 0 bases and J 7 bases, leaving 7 bases between the germline ends. The germline V gene has CDR1 WSHSY and CDR2 SAAADI. There are 13 residues in the CDR3. The CDR3 reads CASSESPNQPQHF. In DNA, the CDR3 is TGCGCCAGCAGTGAGTCCCCTAACCAGCCCCAGCATTTT.

The chain is built from TRBV7-9 and TRBJ2-3; 10 nucleotides match TRBD1. With V trimmed by 2 bases and J by 3 bases, 11 bases remained unmatched. CDR3 length: 18 residues. CDR1 and CDR2 (germline): SEHNR, FQNEAQ (reference sequence). In nucleotides, the CDR3 is TGTGCCAGCAGCTTACTTACCGGGACAGGGGAAGGGACAGATACGCAGTATTTT. Protein sequence: CASSLLTGTGEGTDTQYF.

The rearrangement links TRBV4-1 to TRBJ1-2, with 9 bases identical to TRBD1. Germline V gene lookup returns CDR1 MGHRA and CDR2 YSYEKL. J gave up 3 bases and V 4 bases, and 6 bases lay outside the gene matches. There are 15 residues in the CDR3. This CDR3 reads CASSRRDRVDYGYTF. The CDR3 bases are TGCGCCAGCAGCCGAAGGGACAGGGTAGACTATGGCTACACCTTC.

This clone was counted once. The chain is built from TRBV7-6 and TRBJ2-5; TRBD2 agrees at 7 bases. With V trimmed by 6 bases and J by 5 bases, 12 bases remained unmatched. The V gene's germline CDR1 is SGHVS and CDR2 FNYEAQ. CDR3 size: 15 residues. Written as DNA, the CDR3 is TGTGCCAGCAGATCAAGTCCGGGAGGAAAGGAGACCCAGTACTTC. It codes for CASRSSPGGKETQYF.

V usage is TRBV5-1 and J usage is TRBJ2-3, with 9 nucleotides matching TRBD2. Per the germline V gene, CDR1 is SGHRS and CDR2 is YFSETQ. This CDR3 contains 14 residues. J was trimmed by 3 bases and V by 3 bases; bases with no gene match: 2. The CDR3 DNA follows: TGCGCCAGCAGCTACGGACTAGCGACAGATACGCAGTATTTT. It codes for CASSYGLATDTQYF.

This sequence joins TRBV18 and TRBJ2-2, with TRBD2 matching 11 bases. The CDR3 has 15 residues. J gave up 5 bases and V 3 bases, and 2 bases lay outside the gene matches. Germline V gives CDR1 KGHSH, CDR2 LQKENI. CDR3 sequence: CASSPPSGGTGELFF. The DNA for the CDR3 is TGTGCCAGCTCACCTCCTAGCGGGGGGACCGGGGAGCTGTTTTTT.

The chain couples TRBV7-3 to TRBJ2-2, with a weak D call TRBD2 (6 bases). CDR3 size: 19 residues. From germline, CDR1 is SGHTA and CDR2 FQGTGA. V gave up 6 bases and J gave up 4 bases, with 27 bases separating them. This CDR3 reads CASSSGGRLGTSGTGELFF. Written as DNA, the CDR3 is TGTGCCAGCAGTTCCGGGGGTCGACTCGGAACATCGGGCACCGGGGAGCTGTTTTTT.

This clone was observed once. This sequence joins TRBV21-1 and TRBJ1-6; TRBD1, the D gene given by the table, was not confirmed from the DNA. TRBV21-1 is tagged as a pseudogene. The CDR3 is made up of 11 amino acids. Written as DNA, the CDR3 is TGTGCCAGCAGCAAGGGCTTATCCCTCCACTTT. It yields the protein CASSKGLSLHF.

The rearrangement links TRBV7-3 to TRBJ1-2; D unresolved. CDR1 is SGHTA and CDR2 is FQGTGA in the germline V gene. The CDR3 totals 10 residues. V was clipped by 5 bases and J by 8 bases, with 6 bases between them. The CDR3 sequence: CASSTHGYTF. CDR3 DNA: TGTGCCAGCAGCACACACGGCTACACCTTC.

CDR3 nucleotides: TGTGCCAGCAGCTTAGCATTGGCAGGGACTCGCGAGCAGTACTTC. Protein: CASSLALAGTREQYF. The gene calls are TRBV7-2 and TRBJ2-7; D possibly corresponds to TRBD2 (6 bases). V was cut by 0 bases and J by 6 bases, with 15 bases left in between. The CDR3 spans 15 residues. Germline V gives CDR1 SGHTA, CDR2 FQGNSA.

This clone came up once. This rearrangement joins TRBV5-1 to TRBJ2-1, with 11 bases aligning to TRBD1. J lost 9 bases, V lost 4 bases, and 9 bases had no gene match. Looked up from germline, CDR1 is SGHRS and CDR2 is YFSETQ. CDR3 length: 15 residues. The CDR3: CASSKLLGQGAEQFF. For the CDR3, the DNA is TGCGCCAGCAGCAAGTTACTTGGACAGGGGGCTGAGCAGTTCTTC.

This chain links TRBV7-9 with TRBJ2-2; 7 positions agree with TRBD1. Germline values: CDR1 SEHNR, CDR2 FQNEAQ (reference sequence). This CDR3 spans 15 amino acids. Losses at the gene ends were 4 bases for V and 7 bases for J; bases not matched to a gene: 9. CDR3 protein: CASSWPGGSGGELFF. The CDR3 DNA sequence: TGTGCCAGCAGCTGGCCAGGGGGATCGGGCGGGGAGCTGTTTTTT.

This clone was picked up a small number of times. The gene calls are TRBV6-1 and TRBJ2-3, with 8 nucleotides matching TRBD2. CDR3 length: 14 amino acids. Germline V CDR1 and CDR2: MNHNS, SASEGT. After removal of 2 bases from V and 6 bases from J, the junction contained 4 bases not matched to a gene. The CDR3 nucleotides read TGTGCCAGCAGTGAACGGGGGGGCCGGGATACGCAGTATTTT. The encoded protein is CASSERGGRDTQYF.